This is a list of T cell receptor beta chains from one sample in a study of T cells in Graves' hyperthyroidism and ophthalmopathy. TCRdb ran MiXCR on the multiplex PCR reads and lists one entry per CDR3 protein. The sample has roughly 710,000 distinct CDR3 sequences, approximately 36% seen once. The specimen was blood. Every receptor here comes from a woman aged 40-49 years with Graves' hyperthyroidism. The CDR3 runs from the conserved cysteine through the conserved F or W. D genes are given only for firm matches. Expanded clones are given a class, and other clones once, few, many or no size at all.

size,V,J,length,D,CDR3,DNA
many,TRBV20-1,TRBJ1-5,13,NA,CSAMRSGDEPQHF,TGCAGTGCTATGCGGTCCGGGGATGAGCCCCAGCATTTT
few,TRBV9,TRBJ2-5,15,NA,CASSFSADTQETQYF,TGTGCCAGCAGTTTCTCCGCCGATACACAAGAGACCCAGTACTTC
few,TRBV11-3,TRBJ2-2,16,NA,CASSLSLYANTGELFF,TGTGCCAGCAGCTTAAGTTTGTATGCGAACACCGGGGAGCTGTTTTTT
few,TRBV19,TRBJ1-2,10,NA,CASTGNGYTF,TGTGCCAGTACCGGGAATGGCTACACCTTC
NA,TRBV28,TRBJ1-2,14,NA,CASSPRDFPGGYTF,TGTGCCAGCTCCCCTCGGGACTTCCCTGGGGGCTACACCTTC
many,TRBV7-9,TRBJ1-1,16,NA,CASSLFGGSEDTEAFF,TGTGCCAGCAGCTTATTCGGGGGCTCGGAGGACACTGAAGCTTTCTTT
few,TRBV6-5,TRBJ1-5,14,NA,CASSYRHSNQPQHF,TGTGCCAGCAGTTACAGACACAGCAATCAGCCCCAGCATTTT
few,TRBV7-9,TRBJ1-3,17,NA,CASSPPGGVLSGNTIYF,TGTGCCAGCAGCCCTCCGGGAGGCGTTTTGTCCGGAAACACCATATATTTT
many,TRBV7-2,TRBJ1-2,15,NA,CASSGRLGSNYGYTF,TGTGCCAGCAGCGGGCGTCTCGGGTCAAATTATGGCTACACCTTC
few,TRBV10-1,TRBJ1-4,16,TRBD1,CARGGGQAATNEKLFF,TGCGCCAGAGGCGGGGGACAGGCGGCGACTAATGAAAAACTGTTTTTT
NA,TRBV25-1,TRBJ2-3,15,NA,CASSGQSDIGDTQYF,TGTGCCAGCAGTGGACAGTCAGATATTGGAGATACGCAGTATTTT
many,TRBV4-1,TRBJ2-5,14,NA,CASSQDRPEGTQYF,TGCGCCAGCAGCCAAGATCGCCCCGAGGGGACCCAGTACTTC
NA,TRBV7-2,TRBJ2-2,15,NA,CASSLGGYGTGELFF,TGTGCCAGCAGCTTAGGAGGATATGGCACCGGGGAGCTGTTTTTT
many,TRBV7-2,TRBJ2-7,14,NA,CASSFGGGQGEQYF,TGTGCCAGCAGCTTTGGCGGGGGCCAGGGCGAGCAGTACTTC
NA,TRBV6-5,TRBJ1-1,17,TRBD1,CASSLAVTGGAGTEAFF,TGTGCCAGCAGTTTAGCCGTAACAGGGGGCGCCGGCACTGAAGCTTTCTTT
NA,TRBV19,TRBJ1-3,17,NA,CASSIGVGSTSGNTIYF,TGTGCCAGTAGTATTGGGGTAGGGTCTACCTCTGGAAACACCATATATTTT
many,TRBV7-6,TRBJ2-7,15,NA,CASSSGGDPSYEQYF,TGTGCCAGCAGCTCCGGTGGGGACCCGTCCTACGAGCAGTACTTC
many,TRBV12-3/TRBV12-4,TRBJ1-5,15,NA,CASTQSQGLNQPQHF,TGTGCCAGCACCCAAAGCCAGGGGCTAAATCAGCCCCAGCATTTT
few,TRBV9,TRBJ2-2,18,TRBD1,CASSVAPDRGRESGELFF,TGTGCCAGCAGCGTAGCACCAGACAGGGGGCGCGAGTCAGGGGAGCTGTTTTTT
few,TRBV6-5,TRBJ1-1,13,NA,CASVSRVYTEAFF,TGTGCCAGCGTCTCTCGGGTTTACACTGAAGCTTTCTTT
many,TRBV15,TRBJ2-7,14,NA,CATSMTGGAYEQYF,TGTGCCACCAGCATGACCGGGGGCGCATACGAGCAGTACTTC
NA,TRBV7-9,TRBJ2-6,18,NA,CASSFRPRGSSGANVLTF,TGTGCCAGCAGCTTTCGCCCCAGGGGCTCCTCTGGGGCCAACGTCCTGACTTTC
NA,TRBV12-3/TRBV12-4,TRBJ1-6,16,NA,CASSYSTGLDNSPLHF,TGTGCCAGCAGTTACTCGACGGGGCTCGATAATTCACCCCTCCACTTT
few,TRBV6-5,TRBJ2-5,12,NA,CASSYPRATQYF,TGTGCCAGCAGTTATCCCCGAGCGACCCAGTACTTC
NA,TRBV6-5,TRBJ1-1,12,NA,CASSYSDGEAFF,TGTGCCAGCAGTTACTCGGACGGGGAGGCTTTCTTT
many,TRBV29-1,TRBJ2-5,16,NA,CSVEKWRARTQETQYF,TGCAGCGTTGAAAAGTGGCGGGCCCGAACGCAAGAGACCCAGTACTTC
few,TRBV10-3,TRBJ1-1,13,TRBD1,CATLGQGYSKAFF,TGTGCCACCCTAGGACAGGGGTATTCTAAAGCTTTCTTT
NA,TRBV4-3,TRBJ1-2,13,TRBD1,CASSQGDRVGHTF,TGCGCCAGCAGCCAGGGGGACAGGGTTGGCCACACCTTC
few,TRBV5-1,TRBJ2-2,15,NA,CASSLDGRNTGELFF,TGCGCCAGCAGCTTGGACGGGAGGAACACCGGGGAGCTGTTTTTT
few,TRBV4-2,TRBJ2-7,15,NA,CASSQQQGSSYEQYF,TGTGCCAGCAGCCAACAGCAGGGGAGCTCCTACGAGCAGTACTTC
many,TRBV7-9,TRBJ1-4,14,NA,CASSLRGYGEKLFF,TGTGCCAGCAGCTTACGGGGGTACGGTGAAAAACTGTTTTTT
NA,TRBV5-4,TRBJ2-2,15,NA,CASSFFPQVTGELFF,TGTGCCAGCAGCTTTTTTCCCCAAGTGACCGGGGAGCTGTTTTTT
NA,TRBV20-1,TRBJ2-5,16,TRBD2,CSAMGLAGEIQETQYF,TGCAGTGCTATGGGGCTAGCGGGGGAGATCCAAGAGACCCAGTACTTC
few,TRBV6-2/TRBV6-3,TRBJ1-5,19,NA,CASSYILSGRVGEHQPQHF,TGTGCCAGCAGTTACATTCTCTCGGGCAGGGTAGGGGAGCATCAGCCCCAGCATTTT
many,TRBV12-3/TRBV12-4,TRBJ1-1,14,TRBD1,CASIPTGVNTEAFF,TGTGCCAGCATCCCTACAGGGGTGAACACTGAAGCTTTCTTT
many,TRBV4-1,TRBJ2-6,16,NA,CASSQDPVSGANVLTF,TGCGCCAGCAGCCAAGATCCAGTTTCAGGGGCCAACGTCCTGACTTTC
NA,TRBV20-1,TRBJ1-3,11,NA,CSTDSGNTIYF,TGCAGTACGGACTCTGGAAACACCATATATTTT
NA,TRBV12-3/TRBV12-4,TRBJ1-5,16,NA,CASSELRGALNQPQHF,TGTGCCAGCAGTGAACTTAGGGGGGCCCTAAATCAGCCCCAGCATTTT
NA,TRBV29-1,TRBJ2-1,11,NA,CSLQGDNEQFF,TGCAGCTTGCAGGGTGACAATGAGCAGTTCTTC
NA,TRBV10-3,TRBJ2-2,18,TRBD2,CAISGGLAGGANTGELFF,TGTGCCATCAGTGGTGGACTAGCGGGGGGGGCGAACACCGGGGAGCTGTTTTTT
few,TRBV16,TRBJ2-5,15,NA,CASSQSRGSQETQYF,TGTGCCAGCAGCCAATCGCGGGGCAGTCAAGAGACCCAGTACTTC
NA,TRBV7-9,TRBJ1-3,17,TRBD1,CASSSMPGTGAGNTIYF,TGTGCCAGCAGCTCTATGCCCGGGACAGGGGCTGGAAACACCATATATTTT
many,TRBV29-1,TRBJ1-1,10,NA,CSGTTAEAFF,TGCAGCGGAACTACAGCTGAAGCTTTCTTT
many,TRBV4-3,TRBJ2-7,13,NA,CASSQVGGAEQYF,TGCGCCAGCAGCCAAGTTGGGGGGGCCGAGCAGTACTTC
NA,TRBV25-1,TRBJ1-3,16,NA,CASNLGSLSSGNTIYF,TGTGCCAGCAACCTTGGGAGCCTAAGCTCTGGAAACACCATATATTTT
NA,TRBV7-2,TRBJ2-7,14,TRBD1,CASSQPGQPYEQYF,TGTGCCAGCAGTCAACCGGGACAGCCCTACGAGCAGTACTTC
once,TRBV20-1,TRBJ2-5,12,TRBD2,CSASGGDQPQYF,TGCAGTGCTAGTGGGGGGGATCAGCCCCAGTACTTC
NA,TRBV2,TRBJ1-4,17,TRBD1,CASSPRAGGTIIEKLFF,TGTGCCAGCAGTCCCCGGGCAGGGGGGACGATTATTGAAAAACTGTTTTTT
many,TRBV20-1,TRBJ1-5,13,NA,CSAISQGNQPQHF,TGCAGTGCTATTAGTCAGGGCAATCAGCCCCAGCATTTT
NA,TRBV14,TRBJ2-7,12,NA,CASSQTAYEQYF,TGTGCCAGCAGCCAGACCGCCTACGAGCAGTACTTC
few,TRBV7-9,TRBJ1-2,13,TRBD1,CASSPSGGRGYTF,TGTGCCAGCAGCCCTTCAGGGGGGAGAGGCTACACCTTC
NA,TRBV19,TRBJ2-5,15,NA,CASSMISGTWETQYF,TGTGCCAGTAGTATGATATCTGGGACCTGGGAGACCCAGTACTTC
NA,TRBV24-1,TRBJ2-3,13,TRBD2,CATQREGGDTQYF,TGTGCCACCCAACGGGAGGGTGGAGATACGCAGTATTTT
few,TRBV3-1,TRBJ1-6,15,TRBD1,CASSRFGQGESPLHF,TGTGCCAGCAGCCGATTCGGACAGGGGGAGTCACCCCTCCACTTT
many,TRBV19,TRBJ1-3,14,NA,CASSYSESGNTIYF,TGTGCCAGTAGTTACTCGGAATCTGGAAACACCATATATTTT